These 10 T cell receptor beta chains were sequenced from one sample in a study of blood T cell repertoires in COVID-19. The protocol was immunoSEQ multiplex PCR, while the TCRdb copy is restricted to in-frame clones and leaves out a portion. The repertoire holds about 150,000 clones, 84% seen once, with roughly 4.8% in the top ten. The sequencing input was peripheral blood. These receptors were obtained from a human donor in a cohort sampled during active COVID-19.

This chain connects TRBV4-2 to TRBJ2-2; 9 positions match TRBD1. Germline CDR1 and CDR2: LGHNA and YNFKEQ. The CDR3 contains 15 residues. V gave up 3 bases and J gave up 6 bases; unmatched junction bases: 5. The CDR3 DNA reads as TGTGCCAGCAGCCACCCCGGGACAGGGTCCGGGGAGCTGTTTTTT. This sequence encodes CASSHPGTGSGELFF.

The chain has TRBV3-1 (or the pseudogene TRBV3-2) and TRBJ1-5; the D is unclear. V shed 2 bases and J shed 1 base, with 6 bases lying between them. Germline V gene lookup returns CDR1 LGHDT and CDR2 YNNKEL (reference sequence). The CDR3 length is 14 residues. This CDR3 is CASSQRESNQPQHF. DNA of the CDR3: TGTGCCAGCAGCCAAAGAGAGAGCAATCAGCCCCAGCATTTT.

This clone turned up a few times. The chain couples TRBV6-5 to TRBJ1-3; TRBD1 matches at 8 bases. The CDR3 has 14 amino acids. In germline, CDR1 is MNHEY, CDR2 SVGAGI. J was trimmed by 2 bases and V by 5 bases; bases with no gene match: 2. CDR3 sequence: CASSQTGAGNTIYF. DNA for the CDR3: TGTGCCAGCAGTCAGACAGGGGCTGGAAACACCATATATTTT.

This clone was detected ten times or more. The chain uses TRBV13 and TRBJ2-6; D is unclear. The CDR3 contains 15 residues. The V gene's germline CDR1 is PRHDT and CDR2 FYEKMQ (reference sequence). With 1 base removed from V and 4 bases from J, the gap between germline ends came to 8 bases. CDR3 nucleotides: TGTGCCAGCAGCTTAGCAGGTACAGGGGCCAACGTCCTGACTTTC. It encodes CASSLAGTGANVLTF.

This chain connects TRBV5-1 to TRBJ1-1, with D possibly matching TRBD1 (5 bases). Germline assignment: CDR1 SGHRS and CDR2 YFSETQ. This CDR3 is built from 12 residues. Trimming cost V 4 bases and J 7 bases, with 11 bases left between them. CDR3 in amino acids: CASSPQDGEAFF. The CDR3 coding sequence is TGCGCCAGCAGCCCACAGGACGGTGAAGCTTTCTTT.

Only one count was recorded for this clone. The chain carries TRBV9 and TRBJ2-5; 12 nucleotides agree with TRBD2. CDR1 is SGDLS and CDR2 is YYNGEE in the germline V gene. This CDR3 contains 15 residues. V shed 0 bases, J shed 5 bases, and the junction held 2 bases outside the gene matches. In DNA, the CDR3 is TGTGCCAGCAGCGTAGAGGGGACTAGCGGGGAGACCCAGTACTTC. It translates to CASSVEGTSGETQYF.

The chain couples TRBV5-1 to TRBJ2-6; 10 bases agree with TRBD1. The CDR3 is made up of 18 amino acids. CDR1 and CDR2 from the germline V gene are SGHRS and YFSETQ. Unmatched junction bases numbered 7, after V lost 3 bases and J lost 1 base. In DNA form, the CDR3 reads TGCGCCAGCAGCTCCTGGACAGGGGGTGGGTCTGGGGCCAACGTCCTGACTTTC. This codes for CASSSWTGGGSGANVLTF.

The J gene is TRBJ2-7, the V gene TRBV5-4; TRBD1 matches 7 bases. This CDR3 region has 17 residues. The trim removed 4 bases at V and 0 bases at J, leaving 13 bases unmatched. CDR1 is SGHNT, CDR2 YYREEE, per germline (reference sequence). This chain's CDR3 is CASSPSPGQFSSYEQYF. CDR3 DNA: TGTGCCAGCAGCCCTAGCCCGGGACAGTTTAGCTCCTACGAGCAGTACTTC.

The V gene is TRBV3-1 (or the pseudogene TRBV3-2), the J gene TRBJ2-3, with 7 bases that match TRBD1. CDR1 and CDR2 from the germline V gene are LGHDT and YNNKEL (reference sequence). V lost 1 base to trimming and J lost 4 bases; unmatched junction nucleotides: 8. There are 16 residues in the CDR3. The CDR3 protein is CASSQVTGDNADTQYF. As DNA, the CDR3 is TGTGCCAGCAGCCAAGTTACAGGGGATAACGCAGATACGCAGTATTTT.

The chain carries TRBV19 and TRBJ1-3; D is ambiguous. This CDR3 is built from 14 residues. Between the trimmed V and J ends, which lost 6 bases and 3 bases, there was a span of 12 bases. Germline CDR1 is LNHDA and CDR2 is SQIVND (reference sequence). For the CDR3, the DNA is TGTGCCAGTAGGCCAGCGATCGTTGGAAACACCATATATTTT. It translates to CASRPAIVGNTIYF.